This TCR beta chain emerged from a study of tumor-infiltrating lymphocytes in glioblastoma multiforme. Study results and caveats: Just one glioblastoma patient contributed to the TCR-mutation comparison. The T cells in this sample were not sorted into functional subsets.

The CDR3 contains 14 residues. The germline CDR1 and CDR2 sequences are SGHNT and YENEEA. V lost 1 base, J lost 9 bases, and 13 bases lay in between. Multiple V-beta primers and a C-beta primer amplified TCRB from RNA. Input was approximately 0.5 ug total RNA, reverse-transcribed with a C-beta primer. These TCRB libraries lack any described unique molecular identifiers. TCRdb recomputed calls from the multiplex PCR reads with MiXCR, one row per CDR3 protein. Here the sample spans about 10,000 distinct CDR3 sequences, more than 70% being singletons. Worth noting for this clonotype: The target antigen is unknown. Since the CDR3 does not end with the conserved phenylalanine or tryptophan, this likely comes from a read error.

The chain links TRBV11-3 to TRBJ2-1; TRBD1 might be the D (5 bases). Sample: brain tumor tissue. The source of this sequence is a male donor with glioblastoma. The CDR3 nucleotides are TGTGCCAGCAGCTTAGCTGGGGCCCACATTGAGCAGTTCCTC. Encoded protein: CASSLAGAHIEQFL.